Each of the 19 T cell receptor beta chains below was sequenced from the same sample in a study of blood T cell repertoires in COVID-19. Profiling relied on immunoSEQ multiplex PCR, and the TCRdb table lists in-frame clones only, not all of them. The sample has around 310,000 clones, 90% seen once. The sequenced material came from peripheral blood. The receptor source for this set is a woman aged 35 to 49 with COVID-19, enrolled during active disease.

The chain links TRBV29-1 to TRBJ1-2; D is perhaps TRBD1 (5 bases). The germline V gene encodes CDR1 SQVTM and CDR2 ANQGSEA. The CDR3 extends over 14 amino acids. The V end was cut by 7 bases, the J end by 2 bases, with 17 bases between. CDR3: CSEERRGRNYGYTF. The DNA of the CDR3 is TGCAGCGAGGAGAGGAGGGGCCGAAACTATGGCTACACCTTC.

V and J are TRBV7-9 and TRBJ2-7, with 9 bases matching TRBD2. Germline CDR1 and CDR2: SEHNR and FQNEAQ (reference sequence). Germline trimming cut 11 bases from V and 0 bases from J; bases unmatched to any gene: 5. CDR3 length: 13 amino acids. This CDR3 reads CAGMTSGSYEQYF. The CDR3 nucleotides read TGTGCCGGGATGACTAGCGGCTCCTACGAGCAGTACTTC.

This clone was recorded a few times. V usage is TRBV20-1 and J usage is TRBJ2-7; 8 bases are shared with TRBD2. Germline V gene sequence: CDR1 DFQATT, CDR2 SNEGSKA (reference sequence). V gave up 3 bases and J gave up 0 bases; unmatched junction bases: 4. This CDR3 spans 14 amino acids. CDR3 in amino acids: CSASSGTHSYEQYF. The DNA for the CDR3 is TGCAGTGCTAGTAGCGGGACCCACTCCTACGAGCAGTACTTC.

This chain joins TRBV27 and TRBJ1-5, with D tentatively TRBD1 (5 bases). The CDR3 runs to 13 residues. V dropped 4 bases and J dropped 4 bases, with 8 bases sitting between them. Germline V CDR1 and CDR2: MNHEY, SMNVEV (reference sequence). In DNA, the CDR3 is TGTGCCAGCAGTTCAGGGTTGAATCAGCCCCAGCATTTT. It is translated as CASSSGLNQPQHF.

The chain uses TRBV28 and TRBJ1-1; D is possibly TRBD1 (6 bases). Trimming shortened V by 4 bases and J by 5 bases, and 11 bases separated the two germline ends. The CDR3 is 13 residues long. Per germline, CDR1 MDHEN and CDR2 SYDVKM. The CDR3 sequence is CASSYQGRTEAFF. DNA for the CDR3: TGTGCCAGCAGTTATCAGGGGAGAACTGAAGCTTTCTTT.

The chain joins TRBV18 to TRBJ2-5, with D tentatively TRBD1 (6 bases). Per germline, CDR1 KGHSH and CDR2 LQKENI. V was pared by 3 bases and J by 2 bases, with 10 bases between. CDR3 length: 14 amino acids. The CDR3, as DNA: TGTGCCAGCTCACCTACAGGGTGGCAAGAGACCCAGTACTTC. It yields the protein CASSPTGWQETQYF.

The rearrangement joins TRBV7-2 to TRBJ2-3; possible D gene TRBD1, 6 bases. V was trimmed by 0 bases and J by 3 bases, leaving 7 bases between them. The CDR3 contains 14 residues. CDR1 is SGHTA and CDR2 is FQGNSA in the germline V gene. The CDR3 DNA reads as TGTGCCAGCAGCTTAGCAACAGGGACAGATACGCAGTATTTT. The encoded protein is CASSLATGTDTQYF.

The chain employs TRBV6-2 or TRBV6-3 and TRBJ1-4, with unresolved D. V was shortened by 6 bases and J by 8 bases, with 16 bases between the two germline ends. The germline V gene has CDR1 MNHEY and CDR2 SVGEGT. The CDR3 is 14 amino acids. The CDR3 sequence is CASSQAGVGEKLFF. CDR3 in DNA: TGTGCCAGCAGCCAAGCGGGAGTGGGAGAAAAACTGTTTTTT.

In its sample, this clone was seen once. The chain has TRBV5-6 and TRBJ2-5, with D perhaps TRBD1 (6 bases). With 0 bases removed from V and 4 bases from J, the gap between germline ends came to 7 bases. CDR1 is SGHDT and CDR2 is YYEEEE in the germline V gene. The CDR3 runs 13 residues. CDR3 protein: CASSLDRVETQYF. The CDR3 nucleotides are TGTGCCAGCAGCTTGGACAGGGTAGAGACCCAGTACTTC.

The chain has TRBV12-3 or TRBV12-4 and TRBJ1-6; D call uncertain. The CDR3 has 13 amino acids. V was pared by 3 bases and J by 14 bases, with 14 bases between. The CDR3 loop reads CASSFLETGTLHF. CDR3 coding DNA: TGTGCCAGCAGTTTTCTTGAGACGGGGACCCTCCACTTT.

This clone occurred once. DNA for the CDR3: TGTGCCAGCAGTGACTCTCCAGGGCAATATGGCTACACCTTC. Translating gives CASSDSPGQYGYTF. V and J are TRBV6-4 and TRBJ1-2, with a weak D call TRBD1 (5 bases). Germline values: CDR1 MRHNA, CDR2 SNTAGT. Trimming removed 0 bases at V and 5 bases at J, with 10 bases between. This CDR3 comprises 14 residues.

The chain couples TRBV6-5 to TRBJ1-2; 11 bases match TRBD1. The germline gives CDR1 MNHEY, CDR2 SVGAGI. Germline trimming cut 8 bases from V and 6 bases from J; bases unmatched to any gene: 8. CDR3 length: 14 amino acids. CDR3 protein: CASRRDRGIDGYTF. DNA for the CDR3: TGTGCCAGCCGCCGGGACAGGGGGATCGATGGCTACACCTTC.

The rearrangement uses TRBV15 and TRBJ2-1, with 8 bases identical to TRBD2. The V segment lost 5 bases and the J segment 5 bases; nucleotides outside the gene matches: 14. Germline values: CDR1 LNHNV, CDR2 YYDKDF (reference sequence). The CDR3 is made up of 17 amino acids. CDR3 in DNA: TGTGCCACCAGCTCCCCTGAGGCTAGCGGGTTTCACAATGAGCAGTTCTTC. Protein: CATSSPEASGFHNEQFF.

This rearrangement joins TRBV28 to TRBJ2-1, with D possibly TRBD2 on 5 matching bases. The germline CDR1 and CDR2 sequences are MDHEN and SYDVKM. CDR3 length: 11 residues. The V and J ends lost 8 bases and 6 bases respectively, with 8 bases between them. The CDR3 loop is CASEGSNEQFF. The CDR3 nucleotides read TGTGCCAGCGAAGGGAGCAATGAGCAGTTCTTC. The full variable domain, with the rest looked up from reference TRBV28 and TRBJ2-1, is DVKVTQSSRYLVKRTGEKVFLECVQDMDHENMFWYRQDPGLGLRLIYFSYDVKMKEKGDIPEGYSVSREKKERFSLILESASTNQTSMYLCASEGSNEQFFGPGTRLTVL.

The chain has TRBV7-4 and TRBJ2-7; D gene unclear. The CDR3 is 16 residues long. Germline values: CDR1 SGHVT, CDR2 SQSDAQ. V gave up 2 bases and J gave up 2 bases, with 16 bases separating them. The CDR3 DNA is TGTGCCAGCAGCTTATGCCGACAATGTGTTCCCTACGAGCAGTACTTC. Protein product: CASSLCRQCVPYEQYF.

J is TRBJ2-5 and V is TRBV11-3, with D possibly matching TRBD2 (5 bases). Germline lookup yields CDR1 SGHNT and CDR2 YENEEA. Trimming removed 5 bases at V and 2 bases at J, with 12 bases between. The CDR3 is 14 residues long. This chain's CDR3 is CASSPSRGQETQYF. CDR3 DNA sequence: TGTGCCAGCAGCCCAAGTAGAGGGCAAGAGACCCAGTACTTC. The whole variable domain, filled in from reference TRBV11-3 and TRBJ2-5, reads EAGVVQSPRYKIIEKKQPVAFWCNPISGHNTLYWYLQNLGQGPELLIRYENEEAVDDSQLPKDRFSAERLKGVDSTLKIQPAELGDSAVYLCASSPSRGQETQYFGPGTRLLVL.

This chain connects TRBV12-3 or TRBV12-4 to TRBJ1-2, with D unclear. Trimming cost V 6 bases and J 2 bases, with 10 bases left between them. The CDR3 is 13 residues long. The CDR3 region is CASSLLLNYGYTF. CDR3 sequence (DNA): TGTGCCAGCAGCCTCCTTTTGAACTATGGCTACACCTTC.

The chain combines TRBV7-3 with TRBJ2-1, with a possible D match to TRBD1 (5 bases). V was shortened by 5 bases and J by 8 bases, with 13 bases between the two germline ends. The CDR3 is 13 amino acids. Germline lookup yields CDR1 SGHTA and CDR2 FQGTGA. The DNA of the CDR3 is TGTGCCAGCAGCCCGGCCTGGGGCGATGAGCAGTTCTTC. Protein product: CASSPAWGDEQFF.

A single count supports this clone. This chain joins TRBV7-9 and TRBJ1-1; the match to TRBD1 covers 9 bases. V was pared by 4 bases and J by 0 bases, with 9 bases of the junction left unmatched. This CDR3 spans 17 amino acids. From germline, CDR1 is SEHNR and CDR2 FQNEAQ (reference sequence). The CDR3 coding sequence is TGTGCCAGCAGCTCCAGACAGGGGGGTATCGTGAACACTGAAGCTTTCTTT. Protein sequence: CASSSRQGGIVNTEAFF.